Described below is a single T cell receptor (beta chain) sequence and its context. Its antigen remains undetermined. No per-base quality is available; no much larger clone lies one base away. Other DNA sequences in the sample encode the same CDR3. This entry belongs to a study of shared clonotypes between healthy human individuals (dated by TCRdb to 2018 to 2021). With regard to the full study: A few men and two women, aged 18 to 49 years, made up the cohort. To estimate repertoire size and how much clonotype sharing occurs between individuals, the study deeply sequenced the blood TCR repertoires of five healthy adults. Leukapheresis yielded between about 0.9 and 10 billion PBMCs per donor. To increase sequencing depth and limit assay-specific biases, different laboratories used diverse techniques to prepare libraries and sequence TCR repertoires.

Inclusive of the bounding cysteine and phenylalanine, the CDR3 is 16 residues long. Just the 48-base CDR3 DNA is kept, in frame starting at base 1. The germline ends are 10 bases apart after V is trimmed by 0 bases and J by 0 bases. The CDR1 and CDR2 encoded by the germline V gene are SGDLS and YYNGEE. Using the deep immunoSEQ assay, multiplex PCR amplified TCR CDR3 regions from genomic DNA. Extracted genomic DNA from each cell subset was spread evenly across all wells of several immunoSEQ 96-well plates, with each plate serving as a replicate. For unsorted PBMC, each replicate PCR was loaded with approximately 330 ng genomic DNA, equivalent to about 30,000 T cell genomes. Unsorted PBMC genomic DNA was sequenced across ten immunoSEQ deep assay plates. Purified libraries were quantified with a Qubit 3.0 fluorometer, sized on a Bioanalyzer 2100, and re-quantified with the KAPA Library Quantification kit. Every immunoSEQ 96-well plate was sequenced on a separate single-read 150-cycle Illumina NextSeq 550 flow cell. In the original analysis: Because the immunoSEQ output included only junctional sequences and no quality scores, the filtering could not be the same as the filtering used for full-length reads. To assign V/J genes and CDR3, sequences were annotated against IMGT germline references using PyIR, a Python wrapper for IgBLAST v1.9. Reads were filtered out if the reads had weak V/J assignments (E-value above 1e-6), no CDR3, stop codons, out-of-frame junctions, or ambiguous translated residues. V3J clonotypes were defined by identical inferred V gene, J gene, and CDR3 amino acid sequence. The percentage overlap between two repertoires was calculated by dividing the number of shared unique clonotypes by the size of the smaller repertoire. Three approaches were used to assess repertoire richness: RTK rarefaction, the Chao1 estimator, and Recon v2.1 estimates of unobserved clonotypes. TCRdb stores this immuneACCESS table with in-frame sequences only. Part of the clones is absent; in the studies checked, under half of the shortfall reflects unresolved V genes, and no reason is known for the rest. D and trimming were read from the DNA, whereas the V and J calls and clone size are those reported in that table. Across this sample there are about 600,000 clones, with roughly 79% seen only once. The ten largest clones capture approximately 12% of the sample.

The donors were healthy, HIV-negative adults who had no recently reported acute infections or vaccinations. Only Caucasian adults living in Nashville, Tennessee, USA were represented among the donors. For unsorted samples, 96 million or so PBMCs were counted, and genomic DNA was extracted using the QIAamp DNA Blood Mini kit. Blood was obtained by leukapheresis, after which PBMCs were separated by Ficoll-Histopaque density gradient centrifugation and cryopreserved in liquid nitrogen vapor phase. The study at large found these results: Pairwise subsampling indicated that sequencing depth was expected to affect the degree of clonotype sharing among donors. Sampling was restricted to blood, and TCR repertoires in tissue are likely to differ from TCR repertoires in blood. Because the study included a small number of donors, the genetic and exposure-history diversity represented was limited.

The chain links TRBV9 with TRBJ2-1; a tentative D call is TRBD1 (6 bases match). The source material was PBMCs. The sequence derives from a woman aged 40 to 55 in good health. Some clones in this sample may be carry-over from other donors' samples. CDR3 protein: CASSVAGVSSYNEQFF. The nucleotide sequence is TGTGCCAGCAGCGTAGCAGGGGTGAGCTCCTACAATGAGCAGTTCTTC.